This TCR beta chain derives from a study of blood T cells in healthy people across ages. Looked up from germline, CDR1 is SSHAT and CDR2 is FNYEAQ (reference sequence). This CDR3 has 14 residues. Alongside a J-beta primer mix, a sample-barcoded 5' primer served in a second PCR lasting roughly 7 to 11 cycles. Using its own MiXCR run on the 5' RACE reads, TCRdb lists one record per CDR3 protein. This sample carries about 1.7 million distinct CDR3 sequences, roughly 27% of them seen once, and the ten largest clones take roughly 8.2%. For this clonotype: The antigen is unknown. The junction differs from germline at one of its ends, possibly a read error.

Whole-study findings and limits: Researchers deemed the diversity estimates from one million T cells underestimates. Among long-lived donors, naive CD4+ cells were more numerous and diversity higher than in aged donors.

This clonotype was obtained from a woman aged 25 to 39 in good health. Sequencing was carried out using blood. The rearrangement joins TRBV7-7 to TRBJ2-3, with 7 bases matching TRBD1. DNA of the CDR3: TGTACCAGCAGCCCGACAGGGTACGCAGATACGCAGTATTTT. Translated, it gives CTSSPTGYADTQYF.